This TCR beta chain was found in a study of shared clonotypes between healthy human individuals. Profiled with immunoSEQ multiplex PCR; TCRdb holds only in-frame clones, not every one. The sample has 1.5 million to 2.5 million clones, around 96% seen once. Naive CD8 isolation took CD45RO-negative cells positively selected for CCR7 and excluded terminally differentiated effector memory CD45RA+ cells. CDR1 is MGHRA, CDR2 YSYEKL, per germline. V was shortened by 1 base and J by 3 bases, with 10 bases between the two germline ends. This CDR3 has 14 residues. This sequence joins TRBV4-1 and TRBJ2-7; no clear D. The sequenced sample consisted of naive CD8+ T cells sorted from blood. The TCR originated in a man in his late teens or twenties in good health. The chain's CDR3 is CASSQVAVLYEQYF. The CDR3 DNA follows: TGCGCCAGCAGCCAAGTTGCGGTTCTCTACGAGCAGTACTTC.